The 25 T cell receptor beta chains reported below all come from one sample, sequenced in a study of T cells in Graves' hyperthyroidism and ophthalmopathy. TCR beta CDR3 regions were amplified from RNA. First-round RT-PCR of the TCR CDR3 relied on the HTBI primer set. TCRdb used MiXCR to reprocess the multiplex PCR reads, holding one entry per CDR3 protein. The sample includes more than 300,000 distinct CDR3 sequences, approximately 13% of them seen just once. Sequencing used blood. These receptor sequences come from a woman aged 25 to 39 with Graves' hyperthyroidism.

The CDR3 DNA follows: TGTGCCAGTAGTCAAGGAGGACGCGCCTACGAGCAGTACTTC. Its translation is CASSQGGRAYEQYF. This chain uses TRBV19 with TRBJ2-7; D possibly corresponds to TRBD2 (5 bases). Germline V gene data show CDR1 as LNHDA and CDR2 as SQIVND (reference sequence). V gave up 5 bases and J gave up 2 bases, with 13 bases separating them. There are 14 residues in the CDR3.

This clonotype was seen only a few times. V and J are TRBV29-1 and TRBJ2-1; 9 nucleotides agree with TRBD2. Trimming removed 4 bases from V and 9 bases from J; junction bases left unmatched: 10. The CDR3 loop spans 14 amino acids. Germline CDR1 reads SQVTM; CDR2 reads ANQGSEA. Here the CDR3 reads CSVGAGGHIGEQFF. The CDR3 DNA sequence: TGCAGCGTTGGGGCGGGAGGGCATATCGGTGAGCAGTTCTTC.

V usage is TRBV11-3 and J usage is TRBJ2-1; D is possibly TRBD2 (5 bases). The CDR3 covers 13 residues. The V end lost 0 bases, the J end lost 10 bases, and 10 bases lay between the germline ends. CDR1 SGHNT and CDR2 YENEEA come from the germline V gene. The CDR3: CASSLEAGGEQFF. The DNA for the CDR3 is TGTGCCAGCAGCTTAGAGGCGGGCGGGGAGCAGTTCTTC.

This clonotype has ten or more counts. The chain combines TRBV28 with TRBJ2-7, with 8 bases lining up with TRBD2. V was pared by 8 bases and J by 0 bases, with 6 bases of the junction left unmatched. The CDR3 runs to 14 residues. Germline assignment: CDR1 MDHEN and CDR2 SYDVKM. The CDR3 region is CASGVAGISYEQYF. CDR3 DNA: TGTGCCAGCGGGGTAGCGGGAATCTCCTACGAGCAGTACTTC.

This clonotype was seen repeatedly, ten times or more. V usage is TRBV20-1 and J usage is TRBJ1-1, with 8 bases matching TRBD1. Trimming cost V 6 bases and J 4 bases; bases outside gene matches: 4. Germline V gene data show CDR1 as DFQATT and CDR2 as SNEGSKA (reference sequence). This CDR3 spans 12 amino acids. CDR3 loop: CSATQGVTEAFF. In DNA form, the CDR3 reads TGCAGTGCAACACAGGGGGTCACTGAAGCTTTCTTT.

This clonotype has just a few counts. CDR3: CASSLVVLGEETQYF. The CDR3 bases are TGCGCCAGCAGCTTGGTTGTGCTAGGCGAAGAGACCCAGTACTTC. V and J are TRBV5-1 and TRBJ2-5; the D is unclear. The V end was cut by 0 bases, the J end by 3 bases, with 12 bases between. CDR1 SGHRS and CDR2 YFSETQ come from the germline V gene. The CDR3 runs to 15 residues.

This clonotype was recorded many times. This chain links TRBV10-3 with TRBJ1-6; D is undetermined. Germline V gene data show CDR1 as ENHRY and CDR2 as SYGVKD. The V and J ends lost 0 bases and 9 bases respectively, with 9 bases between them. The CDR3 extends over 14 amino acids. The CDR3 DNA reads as TGTGCCATCAGTGAGTCGAGAGGCGTTTCACCCCTCCACTTT. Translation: CAISESRGVSPLHF.

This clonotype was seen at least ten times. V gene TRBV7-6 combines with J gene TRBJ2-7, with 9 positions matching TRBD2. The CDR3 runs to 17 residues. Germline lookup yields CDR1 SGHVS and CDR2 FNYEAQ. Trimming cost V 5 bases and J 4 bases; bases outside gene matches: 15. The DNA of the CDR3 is TGTGCCAGCAGCCCGTGGGGGGCTAGCGGGGCCACTTACGAGCAGTACTTC. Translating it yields CASSPWGASGATYEQYF. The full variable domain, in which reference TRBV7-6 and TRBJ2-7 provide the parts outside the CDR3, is GAGVSQSPRYKVTKRGQDVALRCDPISGHVSLYWYRQALGQGPEFLTYFNYEAQQDKSGLPNDRFSAERPEGSISTLTIQRTEQRDSAMYRCASSPWGASGATYEQYFGPGTRLTVT.

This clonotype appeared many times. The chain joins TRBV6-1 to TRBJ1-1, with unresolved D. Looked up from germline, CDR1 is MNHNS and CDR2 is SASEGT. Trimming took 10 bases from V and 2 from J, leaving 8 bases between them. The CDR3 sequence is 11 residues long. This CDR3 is CATDGNTEAFF. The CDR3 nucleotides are TGTGCCACGGACGGCAACACTGAAGCTTTCTTT.

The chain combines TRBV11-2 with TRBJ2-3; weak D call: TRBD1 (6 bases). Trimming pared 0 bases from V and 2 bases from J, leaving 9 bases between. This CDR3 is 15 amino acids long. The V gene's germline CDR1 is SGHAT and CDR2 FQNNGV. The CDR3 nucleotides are TGTGCCAGCAGCTTAGAGGGACAACTCACAGATACGCAGTATTTT. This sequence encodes CASSLEGQLTDTQYF.

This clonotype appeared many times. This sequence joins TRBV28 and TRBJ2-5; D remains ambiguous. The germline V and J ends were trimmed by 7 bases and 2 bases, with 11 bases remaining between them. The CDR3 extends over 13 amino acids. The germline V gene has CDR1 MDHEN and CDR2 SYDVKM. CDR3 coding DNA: TGTGCCAGCAAGTTATGGCTACAAGAGACCCAGTACTTC. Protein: CASKLWLQETQYF.

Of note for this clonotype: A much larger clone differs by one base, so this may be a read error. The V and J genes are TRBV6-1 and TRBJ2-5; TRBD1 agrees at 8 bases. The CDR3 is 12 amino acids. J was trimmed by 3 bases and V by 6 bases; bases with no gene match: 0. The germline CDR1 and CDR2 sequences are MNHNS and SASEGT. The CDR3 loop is CASRGQEETQYF. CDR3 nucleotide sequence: TGTGCCAGCAGGGGACAGGAAGAGACCCAGTACTTC.

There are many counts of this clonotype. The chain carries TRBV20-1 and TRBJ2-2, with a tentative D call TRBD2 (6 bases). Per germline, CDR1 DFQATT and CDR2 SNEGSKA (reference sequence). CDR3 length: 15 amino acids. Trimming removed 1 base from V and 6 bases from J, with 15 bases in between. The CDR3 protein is CSARGGGLGAGELFF. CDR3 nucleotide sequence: TGCAGTGCTAGAGGAGGAGGGCTAGGGGCCGGGGAGCTGTTTTTT.

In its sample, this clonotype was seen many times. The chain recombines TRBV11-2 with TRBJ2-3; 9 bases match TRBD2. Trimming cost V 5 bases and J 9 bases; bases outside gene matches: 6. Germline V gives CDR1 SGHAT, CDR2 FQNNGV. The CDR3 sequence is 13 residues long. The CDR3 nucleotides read TGTGCCAGCAGCCGGACTAGCGATGGCACGCAGTATTTT. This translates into CASSRTSDGTQYF.

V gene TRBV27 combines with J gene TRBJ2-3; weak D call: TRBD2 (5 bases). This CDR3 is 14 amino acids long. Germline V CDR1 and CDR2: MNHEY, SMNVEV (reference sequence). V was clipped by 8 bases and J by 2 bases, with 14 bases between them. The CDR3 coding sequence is TGTGCCAGCGCGTCGGGGAGCTTCACAGATACGCAGTATTTT. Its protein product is CASASGSFTDTQYF.

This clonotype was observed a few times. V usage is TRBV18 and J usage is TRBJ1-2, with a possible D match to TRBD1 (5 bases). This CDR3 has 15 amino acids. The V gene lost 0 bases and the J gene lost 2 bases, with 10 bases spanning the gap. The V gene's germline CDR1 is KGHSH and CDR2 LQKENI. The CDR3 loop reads CASSPPDGANYGYTF. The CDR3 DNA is TGTGCCAGCTCACCACCTGACGGGGCCAACTATGGCTACACCTTC.

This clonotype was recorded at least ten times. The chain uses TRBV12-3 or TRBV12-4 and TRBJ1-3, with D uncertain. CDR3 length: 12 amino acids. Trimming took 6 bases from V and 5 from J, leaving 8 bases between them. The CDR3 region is CASSPDRNTIYF. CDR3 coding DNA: TGTGCCAGCAGCCCTGACAGAAACACCATATATTTT.

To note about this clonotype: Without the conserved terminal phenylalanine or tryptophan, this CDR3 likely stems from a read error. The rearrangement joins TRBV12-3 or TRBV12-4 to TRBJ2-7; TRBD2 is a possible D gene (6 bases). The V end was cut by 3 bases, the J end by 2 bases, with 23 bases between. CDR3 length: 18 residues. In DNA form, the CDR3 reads TGTGCCAGCAGTTTTAGACGGGGAGGCCTAGCCGACCCCTACGAGCAGTACCTC. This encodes CASSFRRGGLADPYEQYL.

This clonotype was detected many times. The CDR3 nucleotides are TGTGCCAGCAGTTACTCAGGGGGGATGGCGGGCACTGAAGCTTTCTTT. Protein: CASSYSGGMAGTEAFF. This chain uses TRBV6-2 or TRBV6-3 with TRBJ1-1, with D possibly TRBD1 on 6 matching bases. This CDR3 region has 16 residues. V was pared by 0 bases and J by 4 bases, with 15 bases between. Germline V CDR1 and CDR2: MNHEY, SVGEGT.

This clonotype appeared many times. This CDR3 reads CASSWGRNTEAFF. For the CDR3, the DNA is TGTGCCAGCAGTTGGGGGCGGAACACTGAAGCTTTCTTT. The gene calls are TRBV28 and TRBJ1-1, with D possibly being TRBD1 (6 bases). The CDR3 extends over 13 amino acids. Trimming shortened V by 4 bases and J by 1 base, and 7 bases separated the two germline ends. Germline V gives CDR1 MDHEN, CDR2 SYDVKM.

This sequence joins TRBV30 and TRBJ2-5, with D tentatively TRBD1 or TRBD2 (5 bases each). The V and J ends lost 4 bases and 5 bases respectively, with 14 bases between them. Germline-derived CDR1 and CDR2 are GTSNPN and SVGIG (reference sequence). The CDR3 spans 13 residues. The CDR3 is CAWKGRPGETQYF. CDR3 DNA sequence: TGTGCCTGGAAGGGACGACCTGGGGAGACCCAGTACTTC.

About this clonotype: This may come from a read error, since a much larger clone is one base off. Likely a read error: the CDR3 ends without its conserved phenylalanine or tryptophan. In DNA form, the CDR3 reads TGTGCCAGCAGCTTAGAAATTACAGGGTGGGGAGAGACCCAGTACGTC. Encoded protein: CASSLEITGWGETQYV. V gene TRBV11-2 combines with J gene TRBJ2-5, with D perhaps TRBD1 (6 bases). The CDR3 consists of 16 residues. The ends were cut back, 0 bases at V and 4 bases at J, with 15 bases in the middle. Germline-derived CDR1 and CDR2 are SGHAT and FQNNGV.

In DNA form, the CDR3 reads TGTGCCAGCAACATTCAGGGGGCAAACACTGAAGCTTTCTTT. It codes for CASNIQGANTEAFF. This chain joins TRBV7-2 and TRBJ1-1; 8 bases align to TRBD1. V was pared by 7 bases and J by 2 bases, with 6 bases of the junction left unmatched. The CDR3 has 14 amino acids. From germline, CDR1 is SGHTA and CDR2 FQGNSA.

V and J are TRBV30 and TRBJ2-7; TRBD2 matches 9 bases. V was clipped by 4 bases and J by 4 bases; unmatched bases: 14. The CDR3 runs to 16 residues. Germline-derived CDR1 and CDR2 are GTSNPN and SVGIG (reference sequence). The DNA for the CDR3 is TGTGCCTGGACCCGCCCCGGACTAGCGAGAGGTTACGAGCAGTACTTC. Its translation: CAWTRPGLARGYEQYF.

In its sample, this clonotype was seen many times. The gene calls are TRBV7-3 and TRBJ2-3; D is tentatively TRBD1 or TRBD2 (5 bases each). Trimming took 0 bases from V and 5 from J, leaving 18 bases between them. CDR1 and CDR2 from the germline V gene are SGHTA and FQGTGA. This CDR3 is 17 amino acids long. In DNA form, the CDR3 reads TGTGCCAGCAGCTTAACGGGCAGGGACGATCTGCGAGATACGCAGTATTTT. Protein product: CASSLTGRDDLRDTQYF. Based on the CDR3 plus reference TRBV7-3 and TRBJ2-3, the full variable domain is GAGVSQTPSNKVTEKGKYVELRCDPISGHTALYWYRQSLGQGPEFLIYFQGTGAADDSGLPNDRFFAVRPEGSVSTLKIQRTERGDSAVYLCASSLTGRDDLRDTQYFGPGTRLTVL.